This is a list of T cell receptor beta chains from one sample in a study of cytomegalovirus exposure and HLA in healthy donors. The assay was immunoSEQ multiplex PCR, and TCRdb's table has in-frame clones only and misses some. The repertoire has 170,000 or so clones, about 79% of them found once; the top ten carry about 6%. Sample: PBMCs. The source of these receptors is a man in his fifties or sixties in good health and CMV-seropositive. CDR3s include the opening cysteine and the closing phenylalanine or tryptophan. D genes are given only for firm matches. Where a row states a size, it is once, few, many or the class of an expanded clone; other rows omit it.

TRBV15	-	14	TRBD1	TRBJ1-1	CATSTQQGGTEAFF	TGTGCCACCAGCACTCAACAGGGGGGCACTGAAGCTTTCTTT
TRBV9	once	13	TRBD1	TRBJ2-5	CASSVGQGETQYF	TGTGCCAGCAGCGTGGGACAGGGCGAGACCCAGTACTTC
TRBV11-2	once	14	-	TRBJ1-2	CASSLDYVHYGYTF	TGTGCCAGCAGCTTAGACTACGTGCACTATGGCTACACCTTC
TRBV5-1	-	16	-	TRBJ2-2	CASSLEGGRSTGELFF	TGCGCCAGCAGCTTGGAGGGGGGGCGGAGCACCGGGGAGCTGTTTTTT
TRBV4-2	-	21	TRBD1	TRBJ1-3	CASSPVAGTGAAGLPGNTIYF	TGTGCCAGCAGCCCAGTCGCCGGGACAGGGGCCGCCGGTCTCCCTGGAAACACCATATATTTT
TRBV6-5	few	13	TRBD2	TRBJ2-4	CASSTTSGDIQYF	TGTGCCAGCAGTACGACTAGCGGAGACATTCAGTACTTC
TRBV18	few	16	-	TRBJ1-1	CASSPPAGRGYTEAFF	TGTGCCAGCTCACCACCGGCTGGCCGGGGGTACACTGAAGCTTTCTTT
TRBV27	few	16	TRBD2	TRBJ2-3	CASSLGWEGHSDTQYF	TGTGCCAGCAGTTTAGGGTGGGAGGGCCACTCAGATACGCAGTATTTT
TRBV4-1	-	15	-	TRBJ2-7	CASSRGNEGSYEQYF	TGCGCCAGCAGCCGAGGGAATGAGGGATCCTACGAGCAGTACTTC
TRBV30	-	13	-	TRBJ1-5	CAWSAREGQPQHF	TGTGCCTGGAGTGCCCGGGAGGGTCAGCCCCAGCATTTT
TRBV7-9	-	15	TRBD2	TRBJ2-3	CASSSTSGRTDTQYF	TGTGCCAGCAGCTCAACTAGCGGGAGGACAGATACGCAGTATTTT